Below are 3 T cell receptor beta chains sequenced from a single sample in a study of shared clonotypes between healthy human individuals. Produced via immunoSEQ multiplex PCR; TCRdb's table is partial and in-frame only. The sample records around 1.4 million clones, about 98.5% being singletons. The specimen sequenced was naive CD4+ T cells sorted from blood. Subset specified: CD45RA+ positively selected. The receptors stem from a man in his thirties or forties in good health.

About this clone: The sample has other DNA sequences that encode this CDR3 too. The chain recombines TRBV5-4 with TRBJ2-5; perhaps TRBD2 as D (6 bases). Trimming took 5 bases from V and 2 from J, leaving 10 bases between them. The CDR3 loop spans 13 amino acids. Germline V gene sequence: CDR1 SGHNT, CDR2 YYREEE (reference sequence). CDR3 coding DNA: TGTGCCAGCAGTCGGGGGACTCAAGAGACCCAGTACTTC. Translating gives CASSRGTQETQYF.

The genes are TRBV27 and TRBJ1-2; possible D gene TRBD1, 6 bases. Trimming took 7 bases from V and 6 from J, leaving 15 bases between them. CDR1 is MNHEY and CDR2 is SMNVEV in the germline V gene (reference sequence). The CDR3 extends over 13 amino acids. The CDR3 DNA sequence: TGTGCCAGCACCGGCGGGGGGCTCCATGGCTACACCTTC. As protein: CASTGGGLHGYTF.

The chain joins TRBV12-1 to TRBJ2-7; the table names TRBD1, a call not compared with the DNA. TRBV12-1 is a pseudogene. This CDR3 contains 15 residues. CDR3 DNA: TGTGCCAGCAGCCCTGGGGCTTCTGGGACCTACGAGCAGTACTTC. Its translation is CASSPGASGTYEQYF.